This entry is about one T cell receptor beta chain. Its antigen is unknown. Base quality data are lacking; no much larger clone is found one base away. A second Seattle source provided samples from volunteer blood donors who had recovered from COVID-19. The collaborating institutions used their own protocols to collect whole blood in K2EDTA tubes. For TCRbeta analysis, collaborators shipped samples as frozen whole blood, isolated PBMCs, or DNA extracted from either of those sample types. The germline V end is reduced by 0 bases and the J end by 0 bases; junction bases left unmatched: 2. The CDR3 runs 16 amino acids, cysteine and phenylalanine included. The kept DNA is CDR3 alone, 48 bases in frame from the first base. The immunoSEQ Assay, a bias-controlled multiplex PCR, was used to amplify TCRbeta CDR3 regions from genomic DNA. Per the authors' processing: The number of nucleated cells in each sample was estimated by amplification of reference gene primers within the assay. To quantify the absolute abundance of each unique TCRbeta CDR3 rearrangement, sequence reads were collapsed and filtered. For each sample, productive Simpson clonality was calculated as the square root of Simpson's diversity index over productive rearrangements. In its TCRdb copy, this immuneACCESS table keeps in-frame sequences only and misses some clones. Where compared with another copy, unresolved V genes explain less than half of these, and the others have no known cause. V, J and clone size are taken as reported in that table, and D and trimming were inferred from the DNA itself. The sample data list 300,000 to 350,000 clones, and around nine tenths of these were observed just once. The ten most abundant clones make up approximately 3.5% of the sample.

The sample belongs to a study of blood T cell repertoires in COVID-19 (dated by TCRdb to 2018 to 2020). Context from the whole study: Samples covering the acute and convalescent phases of COVID-19 were provided by collaborators in the United States, Italy and Spain. The material from the prospective study consisted of cDNA or gDNA derived from T cells, B-cell-depleted T cells, or PBMCs. Subjects who had been exposed to COVID-19, were actively infected with it, or had recovered from it provided the deeply sampled blood TCRbeta repertoires that made up the dataset. A freely available public database, intended as a resource for researchers studying the immune response to SARS-CoV-2, is where the repertoires were released. Samples came from the ongoing ImmuneRACE study (first 160 participants) plus 1,254 subjects from 6 global collaborators. Sample metadata almost always included a de-identified subject ID, COVID-19 status, age in years and sex. HLA class I and class II types, where available, came from metadata supplied by the sample provider rather than from assay-based typing.

Study-wide conclusions, independent of this receptor: The quantity of clinical and demographic metadata differed by source and by participant and was supplied without curation.

The chain is made from TRBV23-1 and TRBJ2-1, and 7 junction bases match TRBD2. TRBV23-1 qualifies as an ORF whose function is uncertain. Sequenced: peripheral blood. The clonotype comes from a woman younger than 30 who had recovered from COVID-19. The CDR3 region has the sequence CASSQSCGSSYNEQFF. The sequenced DNA: TGCGCCAGCAGTCAATCTTGCGGGAGCTCCTACAATGAGCAGTTCTTC.